Listed here are 17 T cell receptor beta chains from one sample, sequenced in a study of Tregs in tolerant kidney transplant recipients (dated by TCRdb to about 2019). Library preparation employed the immunoSEQ multiplex PCR assay. The clones in this table, taken by TCRdb from immuneACCESS, are in-frame only. Not every clone is retained; where verified, under half of the shortfall comes from an unresolved V gene, and the cause of the rest is unknown. The sample includes some 240,000 clones, with 65% to 85% observed a single time. Roughly 0.67% of the sample is held by the ten biggest clonotypes. Sequences were obtained from CD4+ T cells from blood. The receptors were sampled from a human donor in good health.

The chain is built from TRBV10-3 and TRBJ2-1, with D possibly matching TRBD2 (6 bases). Germline V gene sequence: CDR1 ENHRY, CDR2 SYGVKD. V lost 5 bases and J lost 4, with 12 bases in between. There are 14 residues in the CDR3. As DNA, the CDR3 is TGTGCCATCAGTACGGGACTGGGTTACAATGAGCAGTTCTTC. Translation: CAISTGLGYNEQFF.

J is TRBJ1-1 and V is TRBV5-1, with D maybe TRBD1 (5 bases). The CDR3 sequence is 15 residues long. The ends were cut back, 4 bases at V and 5 bases at J, with 18 bases in the middle. Germline values: CDR1 SGHRS, CDR2 YFSETQ. This chain's CDR3 is CASSPLERGGTEAFF. CDR3 nucleotide sequence: TGCGCCAGCAGCCCACTGGAGAGGGGAGGAACTGAAGCTTTCTTT.

The rearrangement links TRBV5-1 to TRBJ1-1; 9 bases fit TRBD1. CDR1 and CDR2 from the germline V gene are SGHRS and YFSETQ. Germline trimming cut 3 bases from V and 4 bases from J; bases unmatched to any gene: 4. The CDR3 has 14 amino acids. The CDR3 DNA follows: TGCGCCAGCAGCTCACAGGGGGCGAGCACTGAAGCTTTCTTT. This translates into CASSSQGASTEAFF. Supplemented by reference TRBV5-1 and TRBJ1-1, the full variable domain reads KAGVTQTPRYLIKTRGQQVTLSCSPISGHRSVSWYQQTPGQGLQFLFEYFSETQRNKGNFPGRFSGRQFSNSRSEMNVSTLELGDSALYLCASSSQGASTEAFFGQGTRLTVV.

The J gene is TRBJ2-5, the V gene TRBV30; D is possibly TRBD1 or TRBD2 (5 bases each). Looked up from germline, CDR1 is GTSNPN and CDR2 is SVGIG (reference sequence). V was cut by 5 bases and J by 5 bases, with 15 bases left in between. The CDR3 is made up of 13 amino acids. The CDR3 protein is CAWSGTVVETQYF. The DNA for the CDR3 is TGTGCCTGGTCGGGGACGGTCGTCGAGACCCAGTACTTC. The whole variable domain, remainder taken from reference TRBV30 and TRBJ2-5, is SQTIHQWPATLVQPVGSPLSLECTVEGTSNPNLYWYRQAAGRGLQLLFYSVGIGQISSEVPQNLSASRPQDRQFILSSKKLLLSDSGFYLCAWSGTVVETQYFGPGTRLLVL.

The rearrangement uses TRBV5-6 and TRBJ2-2; D unresolved. Per germline, CDR1 SGHDT and CDR2 YYEEEE. Trimming took 4 bases from V and 2 from J, leaving 15 bases between them. CDR3 length equals 16 residues. The CDR3 region has the DNA TGTGCCAGCAGCCGGCCCGCTCAGGTCAACACCGGGGAGCTGTTTTTT. Translation: CASSRPAQVNTGELFF.

The chain combines TRBV6-5 with TRBJ1-5; D gene ambiguous. The CDR3 is 15 residues long. Germline V lookup: CDR1 MNHEY, CDR2 SVGAGI. V lost 7 bases and J 0 bases, leaving 13 bases between the germline ends. The CDR3 loop reads CASTAGLYSNQPQHF. The DNA of the CDR3 is TGTGCCAGCACCGCGGGATTGTATAGCAATCAGCCCCAGCATTTT.

The gene calls are TRBV7-2 and TRBJ1-5; 7 positions agree with TRBD1. V lost 4 bases and J lost 6; bases outside the gene matches: 6. The CDR3 contains 14 residues. CDR1 and CDR2 (germline): SGHTA, FQGNSA. CDR3 protein: CASSSRQGGQPQHF. For the CDR3, the DNA is TGTGCCAGCAGCTCCCGACAGGGCGGTCAGCCCCAGCATTTT.

J is TRBJ1-3 and V is TRBV6-5; D uncertain. CDR1 is MNHEY, CDR2 SVGAGI, per germline. V was shortened by 7 bases and J by 0 bases, with 10 bases between the two germline ends. This CDR3 has 14 amino acids. The CDR3 loop is CASTTSFSGNTIYF. CDR3 bases: TGTGCCAGCACCACAAGTTTCTCTGGAAACACCATATATTTT.

The chain joins TRBV18 to TRBJ2-7; no clear D gene. Trimming took off 5 bases at V and 1 base at J, with 9 bases between the two ends. This CDR3 spans 13 amino acids. The germline gives CDR1 KGHSH, CDR2 LQKENI. The CDR3 DNA follows: TGTGCCAGCTCAAAGCCCTCTTCCTACGAGCAGTACTTC. Translated, it gives CASSKPSSYEQYF.

The chain is built from TRBV30 and TRBJ2-1; possible D gene TRBD1, 5 bases. CDR3 length equals 16 residues. V was clipped by 0 bases and J by 0 bases, with 12 bases between them. CDR1 GTSNPN and CDR2 SVGIG come from the germline V gene (reference sequence). The CDR3 here is CAWSVKQASSYNEQFF. The DNA for the CDR3 is TGTGCCTGGAGTGTCAAACAGGCGAGCTCCTACAATGAGCAGTTCTTC.

The rearrangement uses TRBV5-1 and TRBJ2-3, with 10 nucleotides matching TRBD2. The junction had 4 bases not matched to a gene; V was cut back by 1 base and J by 5 bases. CDR1 is SGHRS, CDR2 YFSETQ, per germline. The CDR3 length is 15 residues. The CDR3 region is CASSLITSGEDTQYF. The CDR3 DNA reads as TGCGCCAGCAGCTTGATCACTAGCGGGGAAGATACGCAGTATTTT.

The chain recombines TRBV7-8 with TRBJ2-3; no definite D call. From germline, CDR1 is SGHVS and CDR2 FQNEAQ. V shed 6 bases and J shed 0 bases, with 4 bases lying between them. The CDR3 contains 12 residues. CDR3 sequence: CASRVSTDTQYF. CDR3 nucleotides: TGTGCCAGCAGGGTGAGCACAGATACGCAGTATTTT.

This rearrangement joins TRBV29-1 to TRBJ1-2, with unresolved D. Deletions cut 4 bases from V and 7 bases from J, with 16 bases between. Germline loops: CDR1 SQVTM, CDR2 ANQGSEA. The CDR3 length is 13 residues. The CDR3 sequence is CSVAPRNAGGYTF. In DNA, the CDR3 is TGCAGCGTTGCCCCAAGAAATGCCGGTGGCTACACCTTC. The variable domain in full, with the rest retrieved from reference TRBV29-1 and TRBJ1-2, is SAVISQKPSRDICQRGTSLTIQCQVDSQVTMMFWYRQQPGQSLTLIATANQGSEATYESGFVIDKFPISRPNLTFSTLTVSNMSPEDSSIYLCSVAPRNAGGYTFGSGTRLTVV.

This sequence joins TRBV19 and TRBJ2-4; TRBD2 aligns across 8 bases. The length of the CDR3 is 15 residues. Per germline, CDR1 LNHDA and CDR2 SQIVND (reference sequence). The V gene end was trimmed by 9 bases and the J gene end by 1 base; junction bases not matched to a gene: 8. CDR3: CASGRASAAKNIQYF. The CDR3, as DNA: TGTGCCAGCGGGAGGGCCTCGGCGGCCAAAAACATTCAGTACTTC.

The chain carries TRBV7-9 and TRBJ1-1; a possible D gene is TRBD1 (6 bases). The V gene's germline CDR1 is SEHNR and CDR2 FQNEAQ (reference sequence). This CDR3 spans 15 amino acids. The V and J ends lost 2 bases and 1 base respectively, with 11 bases between them. The DNA for the CDR3 is TGTGCCAGCAGCTTAAAAGGGGGGAAGAACACTGAAGCTTTCTTT. Its protein is CASSLKGGKNTEAFF. The whole variable domain, filled in from reference TRBV7-9 and TRBJ1-1, reads DTGVSQNPRHKITKRGQNVTFRCDPISEHNRLYWYRQTLGQGPEFLTYFQNEAQLEKSRLLSDRFSAERPKGSFSTLEIQRTEQGDSAMYLCASSLKGGKNTEAFFGQGTRLTVV.

V is TRBV7-8 and J is TRBJ1-4; D is unclear. This CDR3 has 16 residues. Trimming left V 2 bases short and J 9 bases short, with 19 bases between. Germline CDR1 SGHVS, CDR2 FQNEAQ. The CDR3, as DNA: TGTGCCAGCAGCTTATTACTAGAGACCCACGGTCAAAAACTGTTTTTT. Protein sequence: CASSLLLETHGQKLFF.

CDR3 loop: CASSLRGASSYNEQFF. For the CDR3, the DNA is TGTGCCAGCAGTTTAAGAGGAGCGAGCTCCTACAATGAGCAGTTCTTC. The rearrangement links TRBV7-9 to TRBJ2-1; D call uncertain. CDR3 size: 16 residues. CDR1 is SEHNR, CDR2 FQNEAQ, per germline (reference sequence). V shed 6 bases and J shed 0 bases, with 15 bases lying between them.